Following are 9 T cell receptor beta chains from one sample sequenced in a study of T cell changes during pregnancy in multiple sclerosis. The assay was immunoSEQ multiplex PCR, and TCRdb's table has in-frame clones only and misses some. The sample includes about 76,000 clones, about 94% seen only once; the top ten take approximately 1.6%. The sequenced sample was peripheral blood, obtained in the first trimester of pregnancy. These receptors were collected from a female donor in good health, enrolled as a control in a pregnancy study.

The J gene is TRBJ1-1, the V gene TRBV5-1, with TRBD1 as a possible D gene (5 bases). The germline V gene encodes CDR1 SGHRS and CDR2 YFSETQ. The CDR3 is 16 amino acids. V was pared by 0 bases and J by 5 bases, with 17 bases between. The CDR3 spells CASSLAEMVGGTEAFF. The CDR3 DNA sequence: TGCGCCAGCAGCTTGGCCGAAATGGTGGGGGGTACTGAAGCTTTCTTT.

The CDR3 protein is CASSLAHPKWETQYF. CDR3 sequence (DNA): TGTGCCAGCAGCTTGGCACACCCGAAGTGGGAGACCCAGTACTTC. The chain employs TRBV5-4 and TRBJ2-5; D not certain. This CDR3 has 15 amino acids. The V and J ends lost 0 bases and 5 bases respectively, with 14 bases between them. Per the germline V gene, CDR1 is SGHNT and CDR2 is YYREEE (reference sequence). Looking up the rest from reference TRBV5-4 and TRBJ2-5 gives the full variable domain: ETGVTQSPTHLIKTRGQQVTLRCSSQSGHNTVSWYQQALGQGPQFIFQYYREEENGRGNFPPRFSGLQFPNYSSELNVNALELDDSALYLCASSLAHPKWETQYFGPGTRLLVL.

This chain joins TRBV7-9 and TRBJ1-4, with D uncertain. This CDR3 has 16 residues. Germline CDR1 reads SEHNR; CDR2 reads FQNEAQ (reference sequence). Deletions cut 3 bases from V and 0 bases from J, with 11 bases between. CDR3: CASSFYLGATNEKLFF. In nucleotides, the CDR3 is TGTGCCAGCAGCTTTTATCTAGGAGCAACTAATGAAAAACTGTTTTTT.

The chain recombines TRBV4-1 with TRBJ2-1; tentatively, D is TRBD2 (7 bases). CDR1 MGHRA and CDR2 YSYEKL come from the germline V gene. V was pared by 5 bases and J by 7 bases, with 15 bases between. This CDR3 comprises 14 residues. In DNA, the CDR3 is TGCGCCAGCAGCACAAGAGGGGGGGGGAATGAGCAGTTCTTC. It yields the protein CASSTRGGGNEQFF.

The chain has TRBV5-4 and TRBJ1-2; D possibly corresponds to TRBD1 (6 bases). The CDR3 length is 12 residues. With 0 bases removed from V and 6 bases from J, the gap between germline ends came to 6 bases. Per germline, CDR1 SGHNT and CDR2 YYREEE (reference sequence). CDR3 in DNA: TGTGCCAGCAGCTTGGCAGGGGATGGCTACACCTTC. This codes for CASSLAGDGYTF.

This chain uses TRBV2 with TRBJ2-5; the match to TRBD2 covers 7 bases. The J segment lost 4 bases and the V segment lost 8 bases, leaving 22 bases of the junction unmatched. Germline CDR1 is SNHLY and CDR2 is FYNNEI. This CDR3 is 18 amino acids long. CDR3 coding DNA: TGTGCCAGCTGGACCCGGGCCACGACTAGCAGGAGGGGAGAGACCCAGTACTTC. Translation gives CASWTRATTSRRGETQYF.

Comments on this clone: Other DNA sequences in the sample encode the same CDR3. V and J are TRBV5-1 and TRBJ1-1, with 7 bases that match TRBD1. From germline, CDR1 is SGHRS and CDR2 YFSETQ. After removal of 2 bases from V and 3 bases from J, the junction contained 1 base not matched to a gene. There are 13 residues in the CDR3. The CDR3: CASSFQGDTEAFF. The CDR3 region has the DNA TGCGCCAGCAGCTTTCAGGGGGACACTGAAGCTTTCTTT. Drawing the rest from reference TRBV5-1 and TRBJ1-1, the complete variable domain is KAGVTQTPRYLIKTRGQQVTLSCSPISGHRSVSWYQQTPGQGLQFLFEYFSETQRNKGNFPGRFSGRQFSNSRSEMNVSTLELGDSALYLCASSFQGDTEAFFGQGTRLTVV.

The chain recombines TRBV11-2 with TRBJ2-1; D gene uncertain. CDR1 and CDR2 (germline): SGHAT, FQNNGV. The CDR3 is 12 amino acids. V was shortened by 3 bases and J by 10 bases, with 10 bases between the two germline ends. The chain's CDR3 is CASSFRHLEQFF. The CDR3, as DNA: TGTGCCAGCAGCTTCCGACACTTAGAGCAGTTCTTC.

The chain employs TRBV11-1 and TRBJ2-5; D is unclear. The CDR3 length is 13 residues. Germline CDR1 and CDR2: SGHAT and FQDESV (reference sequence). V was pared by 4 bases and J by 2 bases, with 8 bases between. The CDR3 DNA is TGTGCCAGCAGCTCTAGAAGACAAGAGACCCAGTACTTC. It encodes CASSSRRQETQYF. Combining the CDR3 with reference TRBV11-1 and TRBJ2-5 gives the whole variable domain EAEVAQSPRYKITEKSQAVAFWCDPISGHATLYWYRQILGQGPELLVQFQDESVVDDSQLPKDRFSAERLKGVDSTLKIQPAELGDSAMYLCASSSRRQETQYFGPGTRLLVL.